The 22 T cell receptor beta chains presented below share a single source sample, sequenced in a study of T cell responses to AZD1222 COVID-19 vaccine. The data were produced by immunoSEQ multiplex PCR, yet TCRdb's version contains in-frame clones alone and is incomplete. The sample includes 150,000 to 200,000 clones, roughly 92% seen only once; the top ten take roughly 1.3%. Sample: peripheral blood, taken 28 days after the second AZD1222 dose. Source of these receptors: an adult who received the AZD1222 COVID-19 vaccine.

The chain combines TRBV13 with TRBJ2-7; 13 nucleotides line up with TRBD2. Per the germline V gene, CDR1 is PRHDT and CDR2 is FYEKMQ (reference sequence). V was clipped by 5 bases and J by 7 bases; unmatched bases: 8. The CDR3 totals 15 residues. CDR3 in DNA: TGTGCCAGCAGCCCCCAAGGACTAGCGGGGGTTGAGCAGTACTTC. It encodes CASSPQGLAGVEQYF.

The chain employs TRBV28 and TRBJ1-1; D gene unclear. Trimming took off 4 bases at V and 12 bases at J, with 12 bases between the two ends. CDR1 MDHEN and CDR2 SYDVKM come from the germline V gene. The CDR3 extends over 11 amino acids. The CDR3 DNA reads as TGTGCCAGCAGTTCTTCCCCTCCCTCTTTCTTT. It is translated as CASSSSPPSFF. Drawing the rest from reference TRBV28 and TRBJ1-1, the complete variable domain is DVKVTQSSRYLVKRTGEKVFLECVQDMDHENMFWYRQDPGLGLRLIYFSYDVKMKEKGDIPEGYSVSREKKERFSLILESASTNQTSMYLCASSSSPPSFFGQGTRLTVV.

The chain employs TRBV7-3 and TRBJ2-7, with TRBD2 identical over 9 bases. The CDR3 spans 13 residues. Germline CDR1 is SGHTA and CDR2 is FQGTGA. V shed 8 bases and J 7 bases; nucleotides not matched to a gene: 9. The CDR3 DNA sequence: TGTGCCAGCGGCGGGGGGGCCCTGGAGGAGCAGTACTTC. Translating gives CASGGGALEEQYF.

The CDR3 DNA sequence: TGTGCCAGCAGCCCACCCGAATACAATGAGCAGTTCTTC. Amino acids: CASSPPEYNEQFF. The V gene is TRBV28, the J gene TRBJ2-1; D remains unclear. The V and J ends lost 6 bases and 4 bases respectively, with 10 bases between them. From germline, CDR1 is MDHEN and CDR2 SYDVKM. This CDR3 spans 13 amino acids.

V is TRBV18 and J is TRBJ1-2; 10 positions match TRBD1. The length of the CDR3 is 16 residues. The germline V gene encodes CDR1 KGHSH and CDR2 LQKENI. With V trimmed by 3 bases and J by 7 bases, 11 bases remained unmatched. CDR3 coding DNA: TGTGCCAGCTCACCCCCACAGGCGGGACAGGGGTTTGGCTACACCTTC. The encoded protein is CASSPPQAGQGFGYTF.

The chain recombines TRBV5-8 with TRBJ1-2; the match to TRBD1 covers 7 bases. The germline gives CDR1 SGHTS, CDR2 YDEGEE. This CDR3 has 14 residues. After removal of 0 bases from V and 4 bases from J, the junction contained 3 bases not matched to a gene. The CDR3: CASSLGQGPYGYTF. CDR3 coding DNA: TGTGCCAGCAGCTTGGGACAGGGCCCCTATGGCTACACCTTC.

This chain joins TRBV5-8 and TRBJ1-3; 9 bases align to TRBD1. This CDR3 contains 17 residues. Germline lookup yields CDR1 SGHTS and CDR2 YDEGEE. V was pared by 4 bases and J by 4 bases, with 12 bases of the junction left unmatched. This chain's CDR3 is CASSRTGAASGGNTIYF. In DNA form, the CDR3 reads TGTGCCAGCAGCCGGACAGGGGCCGCTAGTGGCGGAAACACCATATATTTT.

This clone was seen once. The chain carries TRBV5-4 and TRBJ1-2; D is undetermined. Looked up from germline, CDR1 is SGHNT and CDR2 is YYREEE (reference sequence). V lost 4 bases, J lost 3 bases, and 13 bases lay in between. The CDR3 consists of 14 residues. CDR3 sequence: CASSQARSDYGYTF. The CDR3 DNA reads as TGTGCCAGCAGCCAGGCCCGGAGCGACTATGGCTACACCTTC.

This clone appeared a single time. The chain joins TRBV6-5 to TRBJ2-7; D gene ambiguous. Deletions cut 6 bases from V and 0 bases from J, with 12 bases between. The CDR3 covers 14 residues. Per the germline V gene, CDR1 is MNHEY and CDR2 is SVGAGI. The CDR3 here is CASRVGGNSYEQYF. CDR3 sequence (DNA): TGTGCCAGCAGGGTAGGCGGTAACTCCTACGAGCAGTACTTC.

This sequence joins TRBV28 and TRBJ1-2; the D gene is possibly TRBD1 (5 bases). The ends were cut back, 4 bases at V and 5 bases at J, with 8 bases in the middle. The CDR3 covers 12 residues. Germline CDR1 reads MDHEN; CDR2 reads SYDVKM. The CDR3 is CASSSTVYGYTF. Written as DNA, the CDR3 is TGTGCCAGCAGTTCGACAGTGTATGGCTACACCTTC.

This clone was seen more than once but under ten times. This CDR3 is CATSRDRKATNEKLFF. In DNA form, the CDR3 reads TGTGCCACCAGCAGAGATAGGAAGGCAACTAATGAAAAACTGTTTTTT. The rearrangement uses TRBV15 and TRBJ1-4; no firm D call. Trimming took off 0 bases at V and 0 bases at J, with 8 bases between the two ends. This CDR3 comprises 16 residues. The germline CDR1 and CDR2 sequences are LNHNV and YYDKDF (reference sequence). The full variable domain, with the rest looked up from reference TRBV15 and TRBJ1-4, is DAMVIQNPRYQVTQFGKPVTLSCSQTLNHNVMYWYQQKSSQAPKLLFHYYDKDFNNEADTPDNFQSRRPNTSFCFLDIRSPGLGDTAMYLCATSRDRKATNEKLFFGSGTQLSVL.

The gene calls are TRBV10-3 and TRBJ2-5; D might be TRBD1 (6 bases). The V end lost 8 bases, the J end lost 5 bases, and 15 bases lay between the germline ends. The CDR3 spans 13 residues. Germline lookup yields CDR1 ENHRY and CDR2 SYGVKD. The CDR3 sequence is CAIGTHKGETQYF. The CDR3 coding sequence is TGTGCCATCGGGACACACAAGGGGGAGACCCAGTACTTC.

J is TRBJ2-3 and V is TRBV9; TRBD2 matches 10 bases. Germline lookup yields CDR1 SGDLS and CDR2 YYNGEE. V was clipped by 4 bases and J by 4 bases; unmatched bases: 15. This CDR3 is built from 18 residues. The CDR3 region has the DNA TGTGCCAGCAGCCCCAGGGATAGCGGGGGGTCTTGGGCAGATACGCAGTATTTT. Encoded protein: CASSPRDSGGSWADTQYF. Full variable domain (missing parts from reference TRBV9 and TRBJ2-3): DSGVTQTPKHLITATGQRVTLRCSPRSGDLSVYWYQQSLDQGLQFLIQYYNGEERAKGNILERFSAQQFPDLHSELNLSSLELGDSALYFCASSPRDSGGSWADTQYFGPGTRLTVL.

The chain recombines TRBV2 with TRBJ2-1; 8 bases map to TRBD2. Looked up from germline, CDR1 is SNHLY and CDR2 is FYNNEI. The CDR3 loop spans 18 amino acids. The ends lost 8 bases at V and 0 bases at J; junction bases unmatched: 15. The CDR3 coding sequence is TGTGCCAGCCACGGTCCGCCGGGGGGGGAAAGCTCCTACAATGAGCAGTTCTTC. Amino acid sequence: CASHGPPGGESSYNEQFF.

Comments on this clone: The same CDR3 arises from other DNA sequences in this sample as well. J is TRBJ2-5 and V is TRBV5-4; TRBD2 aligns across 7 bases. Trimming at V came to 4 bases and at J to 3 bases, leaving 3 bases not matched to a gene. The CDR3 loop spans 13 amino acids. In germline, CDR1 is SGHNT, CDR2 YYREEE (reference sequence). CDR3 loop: CASSLRGEETQYF. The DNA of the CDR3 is TGTGCCAGCAGCCTCCGGGGGGAAGAGACCCAGTACTTC. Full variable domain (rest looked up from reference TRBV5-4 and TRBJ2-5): ETGVTQSPTHLIKTRGQQVTLRCSSQSGHNTVSWYQQALGQGPQFIFQYYREEENGRGNFPPRFSGLQFPNYSSELNVNALELDDSALYLCASSLRGEETQYFGPGTRLLVL.

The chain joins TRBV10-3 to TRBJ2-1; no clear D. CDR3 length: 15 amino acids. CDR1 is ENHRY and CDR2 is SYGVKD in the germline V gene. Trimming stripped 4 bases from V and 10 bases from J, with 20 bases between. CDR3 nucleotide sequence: TGTGCCATCAGTGGCGACGACCTTAAGCTGGAGGAGCAGTTCTTC. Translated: CAISGDDLKLEEQFF.

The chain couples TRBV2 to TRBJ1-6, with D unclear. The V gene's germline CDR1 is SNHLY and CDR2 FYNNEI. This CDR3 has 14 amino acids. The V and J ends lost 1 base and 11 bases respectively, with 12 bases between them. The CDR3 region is CASSEEAGIAPLHF. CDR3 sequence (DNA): TGTGCCAGCAGTGAAGAGGCGGGGATCGCACCCCTCCACTTT.

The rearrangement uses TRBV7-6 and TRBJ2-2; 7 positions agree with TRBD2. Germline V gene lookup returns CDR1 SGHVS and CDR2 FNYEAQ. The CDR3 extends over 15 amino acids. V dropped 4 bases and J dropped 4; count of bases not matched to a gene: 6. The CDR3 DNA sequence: TGTGCCAGCAGCTATAGGACTAGTGCCACCGGGGAGCTGTTTTTT. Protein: CASSYRTSATGELFF.

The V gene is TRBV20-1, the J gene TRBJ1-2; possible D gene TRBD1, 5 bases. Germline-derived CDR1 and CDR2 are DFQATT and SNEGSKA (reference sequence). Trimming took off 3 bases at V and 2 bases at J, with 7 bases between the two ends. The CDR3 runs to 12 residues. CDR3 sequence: CSASRQNYGYTF. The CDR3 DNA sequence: TGCAGTGCTAGTCGACAGAACTATGGCTACACCTTC.

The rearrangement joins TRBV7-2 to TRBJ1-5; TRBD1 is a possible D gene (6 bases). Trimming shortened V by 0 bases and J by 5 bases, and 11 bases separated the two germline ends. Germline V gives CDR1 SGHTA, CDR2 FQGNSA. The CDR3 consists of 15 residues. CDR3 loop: CASSLAGGYDQPQHF. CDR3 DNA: TGTGCCAGCAGCTTAGCCGGGGGCTATGATCAGCCCCAGCATTTT. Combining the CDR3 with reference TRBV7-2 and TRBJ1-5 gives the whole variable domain GAGVSQSPSNKVTEKGKDVELRCDPISGHTALYWYRQSLGQGLEFLIYFQGNSAPDKSGLPSDRFSAERTGGSVSTLTIQRTQQEDSAVYLCASSLAGGYDQPQHFGDGTRLSIL.

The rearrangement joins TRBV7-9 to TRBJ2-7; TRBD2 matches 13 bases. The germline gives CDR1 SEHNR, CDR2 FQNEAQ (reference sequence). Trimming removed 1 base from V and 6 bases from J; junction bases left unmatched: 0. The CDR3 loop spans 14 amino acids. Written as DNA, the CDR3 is TGTGCCAGCAGCTTAGGGACTAGCGGGAGCGAGCAGTACTTC. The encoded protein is CASSLGTSGSEQYF.

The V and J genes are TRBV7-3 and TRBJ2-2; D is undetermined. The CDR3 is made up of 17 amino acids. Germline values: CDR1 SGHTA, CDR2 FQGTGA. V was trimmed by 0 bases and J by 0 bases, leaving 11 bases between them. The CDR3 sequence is CASSLTNSFSNTGELFF. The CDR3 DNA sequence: TGTGCCAGCAGCTTAACAAACAGCTTCTCGAACACCGGGGAGCTGTTTTTT.